The 30 T cell receptor beta chains below come from one sample, sequenced in a study of blood T cells in healthy people across ages. A second PCR, run for roughly 7 to 11 cycles, used a sample-barcoded 5' primer plus a J-beta primer mix. One entry per CDR3 protein results from TCRdb running MiXCR on the 5' RACE reads. The data contain about 780,000 distinct CDR3 sequences, 35% to 60% of them singletons. Sequencing was performed on blood. The source of these receptors is an elderly man in good health.

The genes are TRBV9 and TRBJ1-2, with TRBD1 as a possible D gene (6 bases). CDR1 is SGDLS, CDR2 YYNGEE, per germline. This CDR3 has 16 amino acids. Between the trimmed V and J ends, which lost 4 bases and 3 bases, there was a span of 19 bases. CDR3 nucleotide sequence: TGTGCCAGCAGCCGGCAGGGGACCCTTATAGACTATGGCTACACCTTC. This translates into CASSRQGTLIDYGYTF.

There are many counts of this clonotype. This chain links TRBV7-2 with TRBJ2-7; 7 bases agree with TRBD2. J was trimmed by 7 bases and V by 5 bases; bases with no gene match: 5. Germline lookup yields CDR1 SGHTA and CDR2 FQGNSA. This CDR3 has 12 amino acids. CDR3 amino acids: CASSRPGGEQYF. CDR3 DNA: TGTGCCAGCAGCCGCCCGGGGGGTGAGCAGTACTTC.

Note on this clonotype: Sequence at one end of the junction differs from germline and may be a read error. The chain employs TRBV5-6 and TRBJ1-2; D might be TRBD1 (5 bases). CDR1 is SGHDT and CDR2 is YYEEEE in the germline V gene. The CDR3 has 16 amino acids. For the CDR3, the DNA is TGTGCCGGCAGCTTGGTTTGGGATCGGGGGAACTATGGCTACACCTTC. As protein: CAGSLVWDRGNYGYTF.

This clonotype showed up just a few times. The genes are TRBV6-1 and TRBJ2-1, with TRBD1 matching 9 bases. The CDR3 runs 12 residues. Germline lookup yields CDR1 MNHNS and CDR2 SASEGT. J was trimmed by 10 bases and V by 6 bases; bases with no gene match: 4. The CDR3 sequence is CASRSQGAEQFF. The DNA for the CDR3 is TGTGCCAGCAGATCACAGGGGGCCGAGCAGTTCTTC.

V usage is TRBV7-2 and J usage is TRBJ2-3, with D uncertain. The CDR3 totals 13 residues. Germline lookup yields CDR1 SGHTA and CDR2 FQGNSA. With 2 bases removed from V and 4 bases from J, the gap between germline ends came to 7 bases. The chain's CDR3 is CASSLPVSDTQYF. CDR3 DNA sequence: TGTGCCAGCAGCTTACCTGTTTCAGATACGCAGTATTTT. The full variable domain, with the rest looked up from reference TRBV7-2 and TRBJ2-3, is GAGVSQSPSNKVTEKGKDVELRCDPISGHTALYWYRQSLGQGLEFLIYFQGNSAPDKSGLPSDRFSAERTGGSVSTLTIQRTQQEDSAVYLCASSLPVSDTQYFGPGTRLTVL.

This clonotype came up many times. The rearrangement links TRBV29-1 to TRBJ2-6, with D perhaps assigned TRBD1 or TRBD2 (5 bases each). Trimming shortened V by 3 bases and J by 2 bases, and 11 bases separated the two germline ends. There are 15 residues in the CDR3. Germline V CDR1 and CDR2: SQVTM, ANQGSEA. In nucleotides, the CDR3 is TGCAGCGTTGAGGCTGAGGGGACTGGGGCCAACGTCCTGACTTTC. Amino acid sequence: CSVEAEGTGANVLTF. The entire variable domain, with the rest obtained from reference TRBV29-1 and TRBJ2-6, is as follows: SAVISQKPSRDICQRGTSLTIQCQVDSQVTMMFWYRQQPGQSLTLIATANQGSEATYESGFVIDKFPISRPNLTFSTLTVSNMSPEDSSIYLCSVEAEGTGANVLTFGAGSRLTVL.

This clonotype showed up just a few times. The chain links TRBV6-5 to TRBJ2-1; 8 bases align to TRBD1. J gave up 7 bases and V 6 bases, and 11 bases lay outside the gene matches. The CDR3 has 15 residues. Germline CDR1 and CDR2: MNHEY and SVGAGI. The chain's CDR3 is CASRGFRQGTNEQFF. CDR3 coding DNA: TGTGCCAGCAGGGGATTCAGACAGGGGACGAATGAGCAGTTCTTC.

This clonotype was seen many times. V usage is TRBV7-7 and J usage is TRBJ2-3; D is unresolved. The CDR3 spans 15 residues. Trimming took 2 bases from V and 6 from J, leaving 15 bases between them. The germline gives CDR1 SSHAT, CDR2 FNYEAQ (reference sequence). CDR3 sequence (DNA): TGTGCCAGCAGCTTATTGAGCGAAGAGGCGGATACGCAGTATTTT. Residues: CASSLLSEEADTQYF.

This clonotype was detected only a few times. The chain links TRBV20-1 to TRBJ2-1; D is possibly TRBD2 (5 bases). Trimming took off 4 bases at V and 0 bases at J, with 13 bases between the two ends. The CDR3 runs 15 residues. The germline CDR1 and CDR2 sequences are DFQATT and SNEGSKA (reference sequence). CDR3 nucleotide sequence: TGCAGTGCTAATCCTCGGGCGGGCTCCTACAATGAGCAGTTCTTC. It specifies CSANPRAGSYNEQFF.

This chain uses TRBV7-2 with TRBJ2-7, with a weak D call TRBD2 (5 bases). Germline assignment: CDR1 SGHTA and CDR2 FQGNSA. The CDR3 loop spans 13 amino acids. The germline V and J ends were trimmed by 3 bases and 7 bases, with 13 bases remaining between them. As DNA, the CDR3 is TGTGCCAGCAGCTTGGACTTAGCGAGGGAGCAGTACTTC. Its protein is CASSLDLAREQYF.

V and J are TRBV7-2 and TRBJ2-4; D is uncertain. The J call may be in error: the DNA end matches TRBJ2-7 better. Germline values: CDR1 SGHTA, CDR2 FQGNSA. The CDR3 sequence is 15 residues long. CDR3 loop: CASSPSTSNRYEQYF. In nucleotides, the CDR3 is TGTGCCAGCAGCCCGTCGACGAGCAATCGGTACGAGCAGTACTTC.

In its sample, this clonotype was seen many times. The chain links TRBV20-1 to TRBJ2-1; tentatively, D is TRBD2 (7 bases). CDR1 is DFQATT, CDR2 SNEGSKA, per germline (reference sequence). The CDR3 totals 15 residues. V was clipped by 6 bases and J by 8 bases, with 23 bases between them. The DNA for the CDR3 is TGCAGTGCCCCACCTAGCGGAGGGGGGGGCCATGAGCAGTTCTTC. This encodes CSAPPSGGGGHEQFF.

The chain couples TRBV7-2 to TRBJ2-7, with unresolved D. The V end lost 2 bases, the J end lost 5 bases, and 19 bases lay between the germline ends. Germline V CDR1 and CDR2: SGHTA, FQGNSA. The CDR3 loop spans 16 amino acids. CDR3 region: CASSLKAARSYDEQYF. The DNA for the CDR3 is TGTGCCAGCAGCTTAAAGGCGGCCAGGAGTTACGACGAGCAGTACTTC.

This clonotype appeared a few times. The chain employs TRBV5-6 and TRBJ2-1; possibly TRBD1 for D (6 bases). With 0 bases removed from V and 0 bases from J, the gap between germline ends came to 13 bases. Per the germline V gene, CDR1 is SGHDT and CDR2 is YYEEEE. The CDR3 length is 17 residues. The CDR3 sequence: CASSLVGRGLSYNEQFF. CDR3 nucleotides: TGTGCCAGCAGCTTGGTCGGCAGGGGCCTCTCCTACAATGAGCAGTTCTTC.

At least ten counts were recorded for this clonotype. A single base separates this from a much larger clone, so it may be a read error. The chain couples TRBV5-5 to TRBJ2-5; 8 positions agree with TRBD2. V shed 0 bases and J 11 bases; nucleotides not matched to a gene: 15. The CDR3 loop spans 16 amino acids. The germline gives CDR1 SGHKS, CDR2 YYEKEE (reference sequence). CDR3 sequence: CASSLAGGVFSNEQYF. Written as DNA, the CDR3 is TGTGCCAGCAGCTTGGCGGGAGGGGTCTTTAGCAATGAGCAGTACTTC.

The rearrangement joins TRBV6-2 or TRBV6-3 to TRBJ2-1; no definite D call. CDR1 is MNHEY and CDR2 is SVGEGT in the germline V gene. Trimming removed 5 bases at V and 3 bases at J, with 11 bases between. The CDR3 sequence is 14 residues long. The CDR3 protein is CASSQDLVYNEQFF. The CDR3 nucleotides are TGTGCCAGCAGTCAAGACTTAGTCTACAATGAGCAGTTCTTC.

This clonotype appeared many times. The V call is TRBV9, the J call TRBJ2-7, with unresolved D. The CDR3 has 15 amino acids. V lost 0 bases, J lost 6 bases, and 16 bases lay in between. CDR1 and CDR2 from the germline V gene are SGDLS and YYNGEE. CDR3 sequence: CASSVVPGALGEQYF. In DNA form, the CDR3 reads TGTGCCAGCAGCGTAGTTCCCGGCGCCTTGGGCGAGCAGTACTTC.

The gene calls are TRBV4-2 and TRBJ2-3, with 7 bases fitting TRBD2. J was trimmed by 4 bases and V by 0 bases; bases with no gene match: 7. This CDR3 region has 16 residues. Germline-derived CDR1 and CDR2 are LGHNA and YNFKEQ. CDR3 bases: TGTGCCAGCAGCCAAGAAGACCCTAGCGGCGCAGATACGCAGTATTTT. Residues: CASSQEDPSGADTQYF.

This clonotype was seen only a few times. The rearrangement joins TRBV7-8 to TRBJ2-5; TRBD1 matches 8 bases. The CDR3 spans 15 residues. Germline CDR1 reads SGHVS; CDR2 reads FQNEAQ. The V and J ends lost 5 bases and 4 bases, in that order; junction bases with no gene match: 9. This CDR3 is CASSAETGAPETQYF. In DNA form, the CDR3 reads TGTGCCAGCAGCGCGGAGACAGGGGCGCCAGAGACCCAGTACTTC.

J is TRBJ2-7 and V is TRBV4-1, with D perhaps matching TRBD1 or TRBD2 (5 bases each). Germline loops: CDR1 MGHRA, CDR2 YSYEKL. V was clipped by 5 bases and J by 2 bases, with 13 bases between them. CDR3 size: 14 residues. The CDR3 DNA reads TGCGCCAGCAGCTATACGCGAGGGGCCTACGAGCAGTACTTC. It codes for CASSYTRGAYEQYF.

This clonotype appeared a few times. The chain carries TRBV12-3 or TRBV12-4 and TRBJ2-3; 13 nucleotides align to TRBD2. V shed 4 bases and J 2 bases; nucleotides not matched to a gene: 6. The CDR3 sequence is 17 residues long. The CDR3 sequence is CASSSRGLAGPTDTQYF. In DNA, the CDR3 is TGTGCCAGCAGTTCCCGGGGACTAGCGGGACCCACAGATACGCAGTATTTT.

This clonotype came up once. The gene calls are TRBV10-3 and TRBJ1-1; tentatively, D is TRBD1 (5 bases). The CDR3 loop spans 13 amino acids. Deletions cut 9 bases from V and 7 bases from J, with 18 bases between. Looked up from germline, CDR1 is ENHRY and CDR2 is SYGVKD. CDR3 in amino acids: CAINNPGLHEAFF. The CDR3 nucleotides are TGTGCCATTAACAACCCGGGACTGCATGAAGCTTTCTTT.

Turning to this clonotype: A much larger clone sits a single nucleotide away, making a read error possible. The gene calls are TRBV5-1 and TRBJ1-2; 8 bases fit TRBD1. CDR3 length equals 14 residues. J gave up 8 bases and V 4 bases, and 10 bases lay outside the gene matches. Germline V gives CDR1 SGHRS, CDR2 YFSETQ. This CDR3 reads CASSVNGQGWGYTF. For the CDR3, the DNA is TGCGCCAGCAGCGTGAATGGACAGGGTTGGGGCTACACCTTC.

The chain uses TRBV6-6 and TRBJ2-5, with D uncertain. Germline loops: CDR1 MNHNY, CDR2 SVGAGI (reference sequence). With 6 bases removed from V and 3 bases from J, the gap between germline ends came to 8 bases. This CDR3 spans 12 amino acids. The CDR3 DNA sequence: TGTGCCAGCAGCCGATTGAAAGAGACCCAGTACTTC. Translation gives CASSRLKETQYF.

This clonotype was recorded at least ten times. This chain joins TRBV12-3 or TRBV12-4 and TRBJ1-4; TRBD1 matches at 9 bases. V was pared by 2 bases and J by 2 bases, with 3 bases of the junction left unmatched. The CDR3 contains 16 residues. The DNA of the CDR3 is TGTGCCAGCAGTTTATACAGGGGGCGGACTAATGAAAAACTGTTTTTT. Its translation: CASSLYRGRTNEKLFF.

The chain employs TRBV11-2 and TRBJ2-7; 9 bases line up with TRBD1. Germline CDR1 is SGHAT and CDR2 is FQNNGV. V lost 8 bases, J lost 6 bases, and 11 bases stayed unmatched. The CDR3 spans 14 residues. The CDR3: CASRTGTGLSEQYF. CDR3 nucleotides: TGTGCCAGCCGAACCGGGACAGGGCTTTCCGAGCAGTACTTC.

This clonotype was found a few times. The genes are TRBV28 and TRBJ2-4; 15 nucleotides line up with TRBD2. The J call may be mistaken, given a closer DNA end match to TRBJ2-7. Germline CDR1 and CDR2: MDHEN and SYDVKM. The CDR3 is 18 amino acids. The CDR3 loop is CASSLTGLAGGRAYEQYF. In DNA, the CDR3 is TGTGCCAGCAGTTTAACGGGACTAGCGGGAGGCAGAGCGTACGAGCAGTACTTC.

V usage is TRBV29-1 and J usage is TRBJ1-5; TRBD1 aligns across 10 bases. CDR1 SQVTM and CDR2 ANQGSEA come from the germline V gene. The CDR3 loop spans 16 amino acids. V lost 6 bases to trimming and J lost 2 bases; unmatched junction nucleotides: 10. The CDR3 spells CSVATTGGPGNQPQHF. CDR3 in DNA: TGCAGCGTGGCAACGACAGGGGGCCCGGGCAATCAGCCCCAGCATTTT.

In this sample, this clonotype turned up many times. The J gene is TRBJ2-5, the V gene TRBV29-1, with D uncertain. The V gene's germline CDR1 is SQVTM and CDR2 ANQGSEA. V gave up 4 bases and J gave up 2 bases, with 5 bases separating them. There are 11 residues in the CDR3. CDR3 protein: CSVVEQETQYF. DNA for the CDR3: TGCAGCGTTGTAGAACAAGAGACCCAGTACTTC. Combining the CDR3 with reference TRBV29-1 and TRBJ2-5 gives the whole variable domain SAVISQKPSRDICQRGTSLTIQCQVDSQVTMMFWYRQQPGQSLTLIATANQGSEATYESGFVIDKFPISRPNLTFSTLTVSNMSPEDSSIYLCSVVEQETQYFGPGTRLLVL.

The chain has TRBV18 and TRBJ2-1; TRBD2 agrees at 14 bases. From germline, CDR1 is KGHSH and CDR2 LQKENI. This CDR3 is built from 17 residues. Unmatched junction bases numbered 10, after V lost 6 bases and J lost 6 bases. In nucleotides, the CDR3 is TGTGCCAGCTCGCAGGGACTAGCGGGAGATGCCGGCAATGAGCAGTTCTTC. Amino acid sequence: CASSQGLAGDAGNEQFF.